Below, 17 T cell receptor beta chains from the same sample are listed, as sequenced in a study of vaccination effects on CD4 cells after COVID-19. These receptors lack a known antigen. Method: immunoSEQ multiplex PCR; TCRdb's copy keeps in-frame clones and lacks some. The sample contains around 16,000 clones, 76% of which appear only once. ViraFEST used viral peptide pools to expand antigen-specific CD4+ T cells before sequencing. The authors isolated CD4+ T cells after about eleven days of culture. Two doses of BNT162b2 or mRNA-1273 vaccine were administered to participants. The sample consisted of CD4+ T cells from PBMCs cultured with HCoV-NL63 spike peptides, taken after COVID-19 vaccination. All receptors derive from a human donor who received a COVID-19 vaccine.

The chain joins TRBV4-1 to TRBJ2-7; no clear D gene. The ends were cut back, 5 bases at V and 4 bases at J, with 12 bases in the middle. Germline V gene data show CDR1 as MGHRA and CDR2 as YSYEKL. The CDR3 runs 13 residues. CDR3 nucleotide sequence: TGCGCCAGCAGCAAGCCCGGGCCTTACGAGCAGTACTTC. It encodes CASSKPGPYEQYF.

The genes are TRBV6-2 or TRBV6-3 and TRBJ2-1; TRBD2 agrees at 10 bases. V lost 0 bases to trimming and J lost 0 bases; unmatched junction nucleotides: 11. From germline, CDR1 is MNHEY and CDR2 SVGEGT. CDR3 size: 20 residues. The CDR3 coding sequence is TGTGCCAGCAGTTACTCGAGAGGACTAGCGGTTCTCAGCTCCTACAATGAGCAGTTCTTC. Protein: CASSYSRGLAVLSSYNEQFF.

This clone has just a few counts. V gene TRBV19 combines with J gene TRBJ2-7; D is unclear. From germline, CDR1 is LNHDA and CDR2 SQIVND (reference sequence). V lost 3 bases and J 3 bases, leaving 9 bases between the germline ends. The CDR3 covers 13 residues. CDR3 DNA sequence: TGTGCCAGTAGTATGTCCACACTCTACGAGCAGTACTTC. This encodes CASSMSTLYEQYF. The full variable domain, with the rest looked up from reference TRBV19 and TRBJ2-7, is DGGITQSPKYLFRKEGQNVTLSCEQNLNHDAMYWYRQDPGQGLRLIYYSQIVNDFQKGDIAEGYSVSREKKESFPLTVTSAQKNPTAFYLCASSMSTLYEQYFGPGTRLTVT.

The J gene is TRBJ2-1, the V gene TRBV6-4; perhaps TRBD2 as D (6 bases). This CDR3 region has 14 residues. Trimming removed 3 bases at V and 10 bases at J, with 16 bases between. The germline CDR1 and CDR2 sequences are MRHNA and SNTAGT. The CDR3 sequence is CASSEELGGREQFF. The CDR3 DNA sequence: TGTGCCAGCAGTGAAGAGCTGGGAGGCAGGGAGCAGTTCTTC.

The chain couples TRBV12-3 or TRBV12-4 to TRBJ1-6; D remains unclear. The CDR3 has 12 residues. With 5 bases removed from V and 8 bases from J, the gap between germline ends came to 7 bases. The CDR3 region has the DNA TGTGCCAGCAGTCTTACTCATTCACCCCTCCACTTT. It specifies CASSLTHSPLHF.

This clone is labeled large. V is TRBV7-2 and J is TRBJ2-7; the match to TRBD2 covers 13 bases. CDR3 length: 16 residues. Germline V lookup: CDR1 SGHTA, CDR2 FQGNSA. V lost 4 bases to trimming and J lost 5 bases; unmatched junction nucleotides: 8. CDR3: CASSSTSGGAWDEQYF. In DNA form, the CDR3 reads TGTGCCAGCAGCTCCACTAGCGGGGGGGCCTGGGACGAGCAGTACTTC.

This clone was counted only a few times. The chain recombines TRBV15 with TRBJ2-6; 8 bases map to TRBD1. CDR1 is LNHNV, CDR2 YYDKDF, per germline (reference sequence). V was pared by 3 bases and J by 2 bases, with 9 bases of the junction left unmatched. This CDR3 has 18 amino acids. CDR3 region: CATSSRDRWGAGANVLTF. The CDR3 DNA reads TGTGCCACCAGCAGCCGGGACAGGTGGGGGGCTGGGGCCAACGTCCTGACTTTC.

This chain joins TRBV7-2 and TRBJ1-5, with a weak D call TRBD1 (6 bases). The CDR3 contains 17 residues. The germline V gene has CDR1 SGHTA and CDR2 FQGNSA. V dropped 3 bases and J dropped 3 bases, with 18 bases sitting between them. The CDR3 nucleotides read TGTGCCAGCAGCTTGGGAGGGGGTAGGGGATTCAATCAGCCCCAGCATTTT. Protein product: CASSLGGGRGFNQPQHF.

The rearrangement joins TRBV20-1 to TRBJ1-1; D gene ambiguous. V lost 3 bases and J lost 4, with 21 bases in between. CDR3 length equals 16 residues. Germline CDR1 DFQATT, CDR2 SNEGSKA (reference sequence). The DNA of the CDR3 is TGCAGTGCTAGTCTCGCCCGGGGTCGGTCGAGCACTGAAGCTTTCTTT. Its protein product is CSASLARGRSSTEAFF.

DNA for the CDR3: TGTGCCAGTCGAGACCCCGGGGGGAACACTGAAGCTTTCTTT. Its translation: CASRDPGGNTEAFF. V is TRBV7-2 and J is TRBJ1-1; perhaps TRBD1 as D (5 bases). Trimming stripped 9 bases from V and 1 base from J, with 15 bases between. The length of the CDR3 is 14 residues. Germline V gene sequence: CDR1 SGHTA, CDR2 FQGNSA.

This clone was recorded once. This chain links TRBV28 with TRBJ2-7, with unresolved D. V lost 8 bases and J 2 bases, leaving 13 bases between the germline ends. The CDR3 is made up of 13 amino acids. From germline, CDR1 is MDHEN and CDR2 SYDVKM. The CDR3 sequence is CASDNGPPYEQYF. Here the CDR3 DNA reads TGTGCCAGCGATAATGGGCCCCCCTACGAGCAGTACTTC.

This clone was counted once. The V call is TRBV27, the J call TRBJ1-2; 8 positions match TRBD1. V was pared by 8 bases and J by 8 bases, with 19 bases of the junction left unmatched. The CDR3 is made up of 16 amino acids. Per the germline V gene, CDR1 is MNHEY and CDR2 is SMNVEV (reference sequence). Here the CDR3 DNA reads TGTGCCAGCGGGGCGGGCAGGGGGCCTCTAGTGGGAGGCTACACCTTC. Translation: CASGAGRGPLVGGYTF.

The chain combines TRBV30 with TRBJ1-2, with 8 bases matching TRBD1. Trimming took 2 bases from V and 2 from J; bases not matched to a gene: 4. This CDR3 is built from 14 residues. Germline V gene data show CDR1 as GTSNPN and CDR2 as SVGIG (reference sequence). CDR3 DNA sequence: TGTGCCTGGAGTATGCAGGGGGCCAACTATGGCTACACCTTC. The encoded protein is CAWSMQGANYGYTF.

The V and J genes are TRBV18 and TRBJ2-2; D possibly matches TRBD1 or TRBD2 (5 bases each). CDR1 and CDR2 (germline): KGHSH, LQKENI. V was pared by 1 base and J by 0 bases, with 12 bases between. The CDR3 has 17 residues. CDR3 in amino acids: CASSPRGTDPNTGELFF. The CDR3 region has the DNA TGTGCCAGCTCACCACGAGGGACGGATCCGAACACCGGGGAGCTGTTTTTT. The entire variable domain, with the rest obtained from reference TRBV18 and TRBJ2-2, is as follows: NAGVMQNPRHLVRRRGQEARLRCSPMKGHSHVYWYRQLPEEGLKFMVYLQKENIIDESGMPKERFSAEFPKEGPSILRIQQVVRGDSAAYFCASSPRGTDPNTGELFFGEGSRLTVL.

The chain joins TRBV12-3 or TRBV12-4 to TRBJ2-3; no clear D gene. The CDR3 is 12 residues long. V lost 7 bases and J 4 bases, leaving 9 bases between the germline ends. CDR3 in DNA: TGTGCCAGCACCCAAGTATCAGATACGCAGTATTTT. Protein product: CASTQVSDTQYF.

The chain employs TRBV3-1 (or the pseudogene TRBV3-2) and TRBJ1-2; TRBD1 agrees at 8 bases. The CDR3 has 15 amino acids. The germline V gene has CDR1 LGHDT and CDR2 YNNKEL (reference sequence). J lost 2 bases, V lost 2 bases, and 4 bases had no gene match. CDR3 nucleotide sequence: TGTGCCAGCAGCCAACAGGGGGCGTGGAACTATGGCTACACCTTC. Protein product: CASSQQGAWNYGYTF.

This chain joins TRBV12-2 and TRBJ2-3; no check of the table's D call, TRBD2, against the DNA was made. TRBV12-2 is a pseudogene locus. The CDR3 extends over 11 amino acids. CDR3 bases: TGTGCAAGTCGCTTACGGGGTACGCAGTATTTT. This gives the protein CASRLRGTQYF.